The clone carrying this T cell receptor (beta chain) appeared once. Its antigen is undetermined. The germline V gene has CDR1 SGHRS and CDR2 YFSETQ. V was trimmed by 1 base and J by 2 bases, leaving 6 bases between them. The CDR3 covers 13 residues. The authors reverse transcribed all of the isolated RNA, so sequencing captured expressed TCRB transcripts. Sequencing used immunoSEQ multiplex PCR; TCRdb keeps in-frame clones, though not all of them. The table has 120,000 or so clones, about a sixth seen once; the top ten hold around 2.5%. The entry originates in a study of beta chain features in type 1 diabetes. Study-level findings and limits: Type 1 diabetes patients had TCRB CDR3s that were shorter (moderately but significantly so) in all four CD4+ subsets. The naive, central memory and Treg TCRB repertoires showed an apparent similarity that was greater among patients than among healthy donors.

The TCR was taken from a man in his thirties or forties with type 1 diabetes. The chain uses TRBV5-1 and TRBJ1-2; D remains ambiguous. The sequencing sample was made of central memory CD4+ T cells from blood. The CDR3 spells CASSLTANYGYTF. CDR3 in DNA: TGCGCCAGCAGCTTGACAGCCAACTATGGCTACACCTTC.